This entry describes one T cell receptor (beta chain). In the source study's methods: It was from reference gene primer amplification that nucleated cell counts were estimated. Data came from immunoSEQ multiplex PCR; TCRdb stores just in-frame clones and leaves some out. That table furnishes V, J and clone size, whereas the DNA furnished D and trimming. The repertoire holds about 240,000 clones, with around 83% as singletons. CDR1 is MNHEY, CDR2 SVGEGT, per germline. The CDR3 extends over 16 amino acids. V lost 1 base, J lost 6 bases, and 9 bases stayed unmatched. This specimen belongs to a study of blood T cell repertoires in COVID-19. Study details: Acute and convalescent COVID-19 samples came from the United States, Italy and Spain. T cells, B-cell-depleted T cells, or PBMCs provided the cDNA or gDNA that served as material.

Sequencing was done on a sample of peripheral blood. This TCR came from a man aged 25 to 45 who had recovered from COVID-19. The rearrangement joins TRBV6-2 or TRBV6-3 to TRBJ2-1; TRBD1 agrees at 7 bases. The chain's CDR3 is CASSYFERNRGNEQFF. For the CDR3, the DNA is TGTGCCAGCAGTTACTTCGAGCGCAACAGGGGCAATGAGCAGTTCTTC.